Following are 24 T cell receptor beta chains from one sample sequenced in a study of cytomegalovirus exposure and HLA in healthy donors. The PCR had 60 Vbeta and 13 Jbeta primers. Generated by immunoSEQ multiplex PCR, the TCRdb table keeps only in-frame clones and is missing some. In the table there are 60,000 to 75,000 clones, about 74% of which are singletons. Sequencing was done on a sample of PBMCs. These TCRs come from a woman in her fifties or sixties in good health and CMV-seropositive.

This rearrangement joins TRBV19 to TRBJ2-2, with 7 bases identical to TRBD2. The CDR3 is made up of 14 amino acids. Germline loops: CDR1 LNHDA, CDR2 SQIVND (reference sequence). V dropped 5 bases and J dropped 5; count of bases not matched to a gene: 5. CDR3 bases: TGTGCCAGTAGTCCCCGGGGAGGGACCGGGGAGCTGTTTTTT. Protein product: CASSPRGGTGELFF.

V gene TRBV27 combines with J gene TRBJ2-5; 10 positions agree with TRBD1. Germline-derived CDR1 and CDR2 are MNHEY and SMNVEV (reference sequence). V trimming: 3 bases; J trimming: 1 base; junction bases outside the gene matches: 11. This CDR3 is 18 amino acids long. Written as DNA, the CDR3 is TGTGCCAGCAGTTTTTCGACAGGGGGCTGGAGCCGCCAAGAGACCCAGTACTTC. As protein: CASSFSTGGWSRQETQYF.

This chain joins TRBV14 and TRBJ2-7; 9 bases align to TRBD1. The junction had 5 bases not matched to a gene; V was cut back by 1 base and J by 4 bases. The CDR3 is 15 amino acids. Germline lookup yields CDR1 SGHDN and CDR2 FVKESK. The chain's CDR3 is CASSQADRGPYEQYF. In DNA form, the CDR3 reads TGTGCCAGCAGCCAAGCGGACAGGGGCCCGTACGAGCAGTACTTC.

The chain couples TRBV5-6 to TRBJ1-1; D remains unclear. This CDR3 has 12 residues. Germline V gives CDR1 SGHDT, CDR2 YYEEEE. V was pared by 4 bases and J by 6 bases, with 10 bases between. CDR3 loop: CASSLRRAEAFF. The CDR3 coding sequence is TGTGCCAGCAGCCTGCGGCGGGCTGAAGCTTTCTTT.

This sequence joins TRBV4-1 and TRBJ2-1; 7 nucleotides agree with TRBD2. Germline CDR1 MGHRA, CDR2 YSYEKL. Trimming at V came to 1 base and at J to 2 bases, leaving 14 bases not matched to a gene. The CDR3 is 19 residues long. DNA of the CDR3: TGCGCCAGCAGCCAAGTAATAGCGGGTATGGGAGGGCCCTACAATGAGCAGTTCTTC. Translation: CASSQVIAGMGGPYNEQFF.

The chain recombines TRBV11-2 with TRBJ1-5; 7 bases fit TRBD1. Looked up from germline, CDR1 is SGHAT and CDR2 is FQNNGV. There are 14 residues in the CDR3. Trimming removed 5 bases from V and 3 bases from J; junction bases left unmatched: 4. The CDR3 bases are TGTGCCAGCAGCCCGGGACAGACCAATCAGCCCCAGCATTTT. As protein: CASSPGQTNQPQHF.

The chain joins TRBV7-8 to TRBJ1-4; possible D gene TRBD1, 6 bases. Germline loops: CDR1 SGHVS, CDR2 FQNEAQ. The CDR3 sequence is 15 residues long. V gave up 5 bases and J gave up 2 bases, with 12 bases separating them. The CDR3: CASSRDGQTNEKLFF. CDR3 bases: TGTGCCAGCAGCCGAGACGGACAGACTAATGAAAAACTGTTTTTT.

V is TRBV6-1 and J is TRBJ1-2; no clear D gene. From germline, CDR1 is MNHNS and CDR2 SASEGT. The ends were cut back, 7 bases at V and 1 base at J, with 13 bases in the middle. CDR3 size: 14 residues. The chain's CDR3 is CASTRQGLNYGYTF. CDR3 nucleotides: TGTGCCAGCACCCGACAAGGACTTAACTATGGCTACACCTTC.

The V gene is TRBV18, the J gene TRBJ1-5, with 7 bases matching TRBD1. Germline CDR1 reads KGHSH; CDR2 reads LQKENI. V was clipped by 6 bases and J by 3 bases; unmatched bases: 5. This CDR3 spans 14 amino acids. CDR3 nucleotide sequence: TGTGCCAGCTCGGGTACAGGGGTCAATCAGCCCCAGCATTTT. As protein: CASSGTGVNQPQHF. The variable domain in full, with the rest retrieved from reference TRBV18 and TRBJ1-5, is NAGVMQNPRHLVRRRGQEARLRCSPMKGHSHVYWYRQLPEEGLKFMVYLQKENIIDESGMPKERFSAEFPKEGPSILRIQQVVRGDSAAYFCASSGTGVNQPQHFGDGTRLSIL.

The rearrangement links TRBV5-8 to TRBJ1-6; D not certain. CDR3 length equals 14 residues. The germline V and J ends were trimmed by 3 bases and 9 bases, with 13 bases remaining between them. Per germline, CDR1 SGHTS and CDR2 YDEGEE. The CDR3 DNA reads TGTGCCAGCAGCTACGGACTTGGGATTTCACCCCTCCACTTT. It codes for CASSYGLGISPLHF.

V is TRBV28 and J is TRBJ2-1; 8 bases align to TRBD1. This CDR3 has 16 residues. Germline assignment: CDR1 MDHEN and CDR2 SYDVKM. V lost 3 bases to trimming and J lost 1 base; unmatched junction nucleotides: 5. The DNA of the CDR3 is TGTGCCAGCAGTTTGGCCGGGACAGGTTCCTACAATGAGCAGTTCTTC. Protein product: CASSLAGTGSYNEQFF. Looking up the rest from reference TRBV28 and TRBJ2-1 gives the full variable domain: DVKVTQSSRYLVKRTGEKVFLECVQDMDHENMFWYRQDPGLGLRLIYFSYDVKMKEKGDIPEGYSVSREKKERFSLILESASTNQTSMYLCASSLAGTGSYNEQFFGPGTRLTVL.

The rearrangement joins TRBV10-2 to TRBJ2-3; 10 bases align to TRBD1. Per germline, CDR1 WSHSY and CDR2 SAAADI. The V gene end was trimmed by 6 bases and the J gene end by 2 bases; junction bases not matched to a gene: 11. The CDR3 consists of 17 residues. As DNA, the CDR3 is TGCGCCAGCAGGATTGTAATGGGACAGGGGAACACAGATACGCAGTATTTT. Protein: CASRIVMGQGNTDTQYF.

The chain couples TRBV4-1 to TRBJ1-1; 7 bases agree with TRBD1. Germline lookup yields CDR1 MGHRA and CDR2 YSYEKL. The CDR3 runs to 16 residues. The ends lost 3 bases at V and 1 base at J; junction bases unmatched: 8. CDR3 amino acids: CASSQSPGQKNTEAFF. The CDR3 DNA follows: TGCGCCAGCAGCCAGTCACCGGGACAGAAGAACACTGAAGCTTTCTTT.

V usage is TRBV7-2 and J usage is TRBJ2-1, with D tentatively TRBD2 (6 bases). The CDR3 totals 13 residues. CDR1 is SGHTA, CDR2 FQGNSA, per germline. Trimming took 8 bases from V and 10 from J, leaving 18 bases between them. Written as DNA, the CDR3 is TGTGCCAGCGGACTAAATCTAGGAAGGGAGCAGTTCTTC. Encoded protein: CASGLNLGREQFF.

The chain recombines TRBV6-1 with TRBJ2-7; 7 nucleotides agree with TRBD2. This CDR3 contains 16 residues. Germline trimming cut 1 base from V and 5 bases from J; bases unmatched to any gene: 11. The V gene's germline CDR1 is MNHNS and CDR2 SASEGT. As DNA, the CDR3 is TGTGCCAGCAGTGAAGATCCAGCGGGGTACGGCAACGAGCAGTACTTC. This codes for CASSEDPAGYGNEQYF.

This chain links TRBV5-1 with TRBJ1-6; D gene uncertain. V lost 0 bases and J 10 bases, leaving 8 bases between the germline ends. Germline V gene data show CDR1 as SGHRS and CDR2 as YFSETQ. This CDR3 is 13 amino acids long. CDR3 protein: CASSLAFISPLHF. The DNA of the CDR3 is TGCGCCAGCAGCTTGGCCTTTATCTCACCCCTCCACTTT.

The chain carries TRBV29-1 and TRBJ2-1; D is possibly TRBD1 (5 bases). Trimming left V 0 bases short and J 0 bases short, with 12 bases between. The CDR3 consists of 16 residues. Per germline, CDR1 SQVTM and CDR2 ANQGSEA. The DNA for the CDR3 is TGCAGCGTTGAAGATCAGCACAGGCCCTCCTACAATGAGCAGTTCTTC. Its protein is CSVEDQHRPSYNEQFF.

The V and J genes are TRBV4-1 and TRBJ2-2; maybe TRBD2 (5 bases). The CDR3 covers 16 residues. Per the germline V gene, CDR1 is MGHRA and CDR2 is YSYEKL. V dropped 2 bases and J dropped 6 bases, with 16 bases sitting between them. In nucleotides, the CDR3 is TGCGCCAGCAGCCAACAGTCGGGGTATTTGGCCGGGGAGCTGTTTTTT. Translation gives CASSQQSGYLAGELFF.

V is TRBV5-1 and J is TRBJ1-2; the D gene is possibly TRBD1 (6 bases). The V gene's germline CDR1 is SGHRS and CDR2 YFSETQ. V gave up 4 bases and J gave up 2 bases, with 12 bases separating them. The CDR3 consists of 14 residues. CDR3 residues: CASSPYGQNYGYTF. DNA for the CDR3: TGCGCCAGCAGCCCATACGGACAGAACTATGGCTACACCTTC.

In the case of this clone: The missing conserved phenylalanine or tryptophan at the end of this CDR3 makes a read error likely. This chain connects TRBV19 to TRBJ1-4; 9 positions match TRBD1. The CDR3 sequence is 14 residues long. V lost 5 bases and J lost 8; bases outside the gene matches: 6. From germline, CDR1 is LNHDA and CDR2 SQIVND (reference sequence). CDR3 sequence: CASSQGTGPEKLFV. The CDR3 nucleotides are TGTGCCAGTAGTCAAGGGACAGGGCCCGAAAAACTGTTTGTT.

The chain links TRBV6-1 to TRBJ1-1; maybe TRBD1 (6 bases). CDR1 and CDR2 from the germline V gene are MNHNS and SASEGT. This CDR3 is 13 amino acids long. V shed 4 bases and J shed 7 bases, with 13 bases lying between them. CDR3 amino acids: CASSGTVYLEAFF. CDR3 nucleotides: TGTGCCAGCAGTGGGACAGTATATCTTGAAGCTTTCTTT.

This rearrangement joins TRBV7-2 to TRBJ2-3; 12 bases are a match to TRBD2. The ends lost 2 bases at V and 9 bases at J; junction bases unmatched: 9. The CDR3 spans 16 residues. Germline assignment: CDR1 SGHTA and CDR2 FQGNSA. This chain's CDR3 is CASSLRLAGGAGTQYF. The CDR3 DNA is TGTGCCAGCAGCTTACGTCTAGCGGGGGGGGCAGGGACGCAGTATTTT.

The chain joins TRBV6-1 to TRBJ2-7; a weak D match, TRBD2 (6 bases). This CDR3 contains 13 residues. The germline V and J ends were trimmed by 7 bases and 2 bases, with 12 bases remaining between them. CDR1 and CDR2 (germline): MNHNS, SASEGT. The chain's CDR3 is CASIEGGPYEQYF. The DNA of the CDR3 is TGTGCCAGCATCGAAGGAGGGCCCTACGAGCAGTACTTC.

The chain is built from TRBV10-2 and TRBJ2-7, with no clear D. The CDR3 runs to 15 residues. In germline, CDR1 is WSHSY, CDR2 SAAADI. V was cut by 4 bases and J by 1 base, with 14 bases left in between. Here the CDR3 reads CASSGGPSGSYEQYF. DNA of the CDR3: TGCGCCAGCAGTGGAGGTCCGTCTGGGTCCTACGAGCAGTACTTC.